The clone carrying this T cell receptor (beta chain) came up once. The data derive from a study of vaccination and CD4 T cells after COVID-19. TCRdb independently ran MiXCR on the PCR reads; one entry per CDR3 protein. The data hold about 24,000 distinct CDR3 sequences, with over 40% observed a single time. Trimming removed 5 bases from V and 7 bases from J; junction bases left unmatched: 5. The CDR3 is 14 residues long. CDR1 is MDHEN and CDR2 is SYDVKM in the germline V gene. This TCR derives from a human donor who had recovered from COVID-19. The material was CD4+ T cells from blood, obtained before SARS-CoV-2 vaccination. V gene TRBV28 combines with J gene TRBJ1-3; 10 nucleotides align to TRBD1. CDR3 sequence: CASSGGQGYNTIYF. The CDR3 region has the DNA TGTGCCAGCAGTGGGGGACAGGGGTATAACACCATATATTTT.